This T cell receptor (beta chain) was sequenced for a study of T cell repertoires in cytomegalovirus infection. Study summary: Used in the study were CMV epitopes, some recently identified and HLA-C-restricted, others well-studied and HLA-B-restricted. Both CMV infection and a matching HLA type were indicated by public TCR beta signatures.

Study observations and caveats: Across the ex vivo response, the dominant clonotypes were HLA-C-restricted CMV-specific TCR beta clonotypes. Totalled public TCR beta family frequency picked out people who carried CMV plus the relevant HLA.

TCRdb reanalysed the reads using MiXCR and keeps one entry per CDR3 protein. Among 700,000 to 850,000 distinct CDR3 sequences listed, about 33% were seen once. With respect to this clonotype: Its antigen remains unidentified.

Between the trimmed V and J ends, which lost 4 bases and 2 bases, there was a span of 8 bases. This CDR3 spans 14 amino acids. Germline CDR1 and CDR2: LGHNT and FRNRAP. V and J are TRBV12-5 and TRBJ1-4; perhaps TRBD1 as D (5 bases). The sequence derives from a human donor in good health (CMV status not recorded). Some clones in this sample may be carry-over from other donors' samples. Material: cultured CD8+ T cells from PBMCs, obtained from culture after CMV antigen stimulation. The CDR3 spells CASGSGGTNEKLFF. The CDR3 DNA follows: TGTGCTAGTGGTTCGGGGGGGACTAATGAAAAACTGTTTTTT.